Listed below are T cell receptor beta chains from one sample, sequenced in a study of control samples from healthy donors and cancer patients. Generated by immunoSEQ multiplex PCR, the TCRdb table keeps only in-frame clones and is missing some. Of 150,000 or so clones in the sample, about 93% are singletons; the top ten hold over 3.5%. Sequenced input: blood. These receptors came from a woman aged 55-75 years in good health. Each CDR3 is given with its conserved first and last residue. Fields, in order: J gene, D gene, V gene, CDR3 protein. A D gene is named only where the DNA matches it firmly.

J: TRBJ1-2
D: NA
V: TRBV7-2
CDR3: CASSLASRPPTEGYTF

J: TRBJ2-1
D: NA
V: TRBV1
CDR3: CTSSHTGGGVGYNEQFF

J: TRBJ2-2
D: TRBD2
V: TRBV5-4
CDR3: CASSLGTSGGDTGELFF

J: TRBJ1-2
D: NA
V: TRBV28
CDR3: CASSFGGVDGYTF

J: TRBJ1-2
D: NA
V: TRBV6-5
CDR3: CASIWTDYGYTF

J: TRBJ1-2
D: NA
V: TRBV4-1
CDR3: CASSQDQITGSYGYTF

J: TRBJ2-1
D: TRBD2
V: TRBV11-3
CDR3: CASSLARLAGGNEQFF

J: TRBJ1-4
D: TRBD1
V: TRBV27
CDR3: CASSRTGTGGQKLFF

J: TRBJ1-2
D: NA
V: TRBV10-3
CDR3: CAISSSDGYGYTF

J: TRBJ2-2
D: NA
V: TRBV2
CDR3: CASTEQRNTGELFF

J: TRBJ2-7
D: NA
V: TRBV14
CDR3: CASSQNRVGIYEQYF

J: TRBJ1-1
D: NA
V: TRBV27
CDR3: CASSTPGSTEAFF

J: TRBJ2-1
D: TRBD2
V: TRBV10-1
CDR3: CASSESFSGPYNEQFF

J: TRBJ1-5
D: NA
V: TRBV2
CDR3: CASSEGPYQPQHF

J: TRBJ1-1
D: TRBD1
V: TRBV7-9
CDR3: CASSPWTGHTEAFF

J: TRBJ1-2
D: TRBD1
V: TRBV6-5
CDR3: CASTNRGNGYTF

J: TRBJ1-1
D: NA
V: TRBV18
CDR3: CASSPAGEYTEAFF

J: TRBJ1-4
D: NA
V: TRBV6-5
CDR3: CASRGVTATNEKLFF

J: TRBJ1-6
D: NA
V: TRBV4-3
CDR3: CASSQSYGYNSPLHF

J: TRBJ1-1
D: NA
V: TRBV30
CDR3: CAWKDTAVDCEAFF

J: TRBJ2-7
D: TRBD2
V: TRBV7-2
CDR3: CASSTPGTTYEQYF

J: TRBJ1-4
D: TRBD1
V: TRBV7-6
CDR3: CASSPRTGNNEKLFF

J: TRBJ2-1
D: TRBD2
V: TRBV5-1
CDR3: CASSLLAGGSYNEQFF

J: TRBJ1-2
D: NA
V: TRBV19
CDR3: CASIGANYGYTF

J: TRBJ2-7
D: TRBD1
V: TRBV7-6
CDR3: CASSNKGQQTYEQYF

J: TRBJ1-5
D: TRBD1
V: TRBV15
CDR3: CATSRVTDRVRYSNQPQHF

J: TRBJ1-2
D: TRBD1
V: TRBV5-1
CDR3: CASSSNPGGSGYTF

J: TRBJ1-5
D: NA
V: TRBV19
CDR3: CASSIRARRSFEPQHF

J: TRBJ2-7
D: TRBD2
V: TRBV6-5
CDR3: CASSSWTSGGGEQYF

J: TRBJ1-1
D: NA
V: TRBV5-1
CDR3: CASSPGLNTEAFF

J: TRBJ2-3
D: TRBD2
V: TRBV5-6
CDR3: CASSLGGGGAADTQYF

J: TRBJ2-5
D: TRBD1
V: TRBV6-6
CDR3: CASSLPTRGQETQYF

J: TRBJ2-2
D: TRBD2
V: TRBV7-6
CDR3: CASSLGASGGIANTGELFF

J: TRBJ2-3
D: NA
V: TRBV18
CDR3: CASSFLTGTPGGTQYF

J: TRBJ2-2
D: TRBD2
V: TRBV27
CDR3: CARGGFGRGDNTGELFF

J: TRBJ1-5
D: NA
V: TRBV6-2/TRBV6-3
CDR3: CASSYSAGGLGQPQHF

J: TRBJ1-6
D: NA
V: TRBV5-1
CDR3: CASSQDTDAYSPLHF

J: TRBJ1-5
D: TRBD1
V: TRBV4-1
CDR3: CASSQGTGINQPQHF

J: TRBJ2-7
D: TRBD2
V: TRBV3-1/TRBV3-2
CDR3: CASSQELAGAYEQYF

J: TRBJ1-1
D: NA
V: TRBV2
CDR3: CASSEQGFTEAFF

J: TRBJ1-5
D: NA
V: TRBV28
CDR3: CASSLGQESNQPQHF

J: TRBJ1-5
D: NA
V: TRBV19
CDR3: CASSKHRASDYSNQPQHF

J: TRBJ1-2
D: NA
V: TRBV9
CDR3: CASSVGMSNYGYTF

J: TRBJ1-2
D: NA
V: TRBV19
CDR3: CASTLQGHGHYGYTF

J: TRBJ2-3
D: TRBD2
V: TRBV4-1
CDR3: CASSQHQGTSGGTDTQYF

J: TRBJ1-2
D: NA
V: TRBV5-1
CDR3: CASSSERANYGYTF

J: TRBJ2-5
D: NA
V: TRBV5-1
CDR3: CASSLGGQGLRETQYF

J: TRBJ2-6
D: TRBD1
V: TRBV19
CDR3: CASSIRGPRGTGVTGANVLTF

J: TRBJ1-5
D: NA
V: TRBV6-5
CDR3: CASSYSSFSNQPQHF

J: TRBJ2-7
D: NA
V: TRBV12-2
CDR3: CASRLALGQGCEQYF